The 14 T cell receptor beta chains in this list originate from one sample, sequenced in a study of T cell responses to AZD1222 COVID-19 vaccine. Data came from immunoSEQ multiplex PCR; TCRdb stores just in-frame clones and leaves some out. The data hold about 140,000 clones, with 70% to 90% observed a single time. Sequenced material: peripheral blood, taken on day 0 of AZD1222 vaccination. These receptors originate from an adult in good health.

The chain is built from TRBV18 and TRBJ2-1; D gene unclear. There are 17 residues in the CDR3. V was shortened by 0 bases and J by 3 bases, with 15 bases between the two germline ends. CDR1 and CDR2 from the germline V gene are KGHSH and LQKENI. CDR3 sequence reads: CASSPPLLRTSYNEQFF. The CDR3 region has the DNA TGTGCCAGCTCACCACCGCTTTTGCGGACCAGCTACAATGAGCAGTTCTTC.

V usage is TRBV24-1 and J usage is TRBJ2-1; 11 bases match TRBD2. The CDR3 is 15 residues long. The junction had 2 bases not matched to a gene; V was cut back by 4 bases and J by 4 bases. CDR1 KGHDR and CDR2 SFDVKD come from the germline V gene. The CDR3 nucleotides are TGTGCCACCAGTGACTGGACTAGCGGGTACAATGAGCAGTTCTTC. This translates into CATSDWTSGYNEQFF.

The chain employs TRBV13 and TRBJ2-1; D not certain. The CDR3 spans 14 residues. CDR1 and CDR2 (germline): PRHDT, FYEKMQ (reference sequence). Trimming shortened V by 5 bases and J by 4 bases, and 12 bases separated the two germline ends. The CDR3 nucleotides are TGTGCCAGCAGCATCTGGAGCACATACAATGAGCAGTTCTTC. It codes for CASSIWSTYNEQFF.

This clone was seen repeatedly, ten times or more. The chain links TRBV11-2 to TRBJ2-7, with D possibly matching TRBD1 (5 bases). The CDR3 extends over 15 amino acids. The V and J ends lost 5 bases and 1 base respectively, with 15 bases between them. CDR1 is SGHAT, CDR2 FQNNGV, per germline. In nucleotides, the CDR3 is TGTGCCAGCAGCCCTCGGGCAGGGTCATCCTACGAGCAGTACTTC. This sequence encodes CASSPRAGSSYEQYF.

The chain has TRBV5-1 and TRBJ1-4; 9 bases agree with TRBD1. Trimming cost V 5 bases and J 8 bases; bases outside gene matches: 10. The CDR3 is 15 residues long. CDR1 and CDR2 (germline): SGHRS, YFSETQ. Written as DNA, the CDR3 is TGCGCCAGCAGGGACACAGGGGGCGTAAAGGAAAAACTGTTTTTT. This translates into CASRDTGGVKEKLFF.

The chain couples TRBV14 to TRBJ1-4, with D possibly being TRBD1 (5 bases). The CDR3 has 16 amino acids. V gave up 4 bases and J gave up 8 bases, with 20 bases separating them. CDR1 is SGHDN and CDR2 is FVKESK in the germline V gene. CDR3 sequence reads: CASSPLETARREKLFF. The CDR3 nucleotides are TGTGCCAGCAGCCCCCTAGAGACAGCCCGGAGGGAAAAACTGTTTTTT.

The chain joins TRBV27 to TRBJ2-7, with TRBD1 matching over 9 bases. This CDR3 spans 15 amino acids. Per germline, CDR1 MNHEY and CDR2 SMNVEV (reference sequence). V was clipped by 5 bases and J by 5 bases; unmatched bases: 10. CDR3 in DNA: TGTGCCAGCAGTGTTTTGACAGGGGGTTACAACGAGCAGTACTTC. Its protein is CASSVLTGGYNEQYF.

This chain joins TRBV14 and TRBJ2-7; no reliable D call. Deletions cut 3 bases from V and 4 bases from J, with 10 bases between. Germline assignment: CDR1 SGHDN and CDR2 FVKESK. This CDR3 spans 13 amino acids. The CDR3 sequence is CASSQRYSYEQYF. The CDR3 nucleotides read TGTGCCAGCAGCCAGAGATACAGTTACGAGCAGTACTTC.

The V gene is TRBV27, the J gene TRBJ2-3; TRBD2 matches at 14 bases. The CDR3 loop spans 19 amino acids. The J segment lost 5 bases and the V segment lost 7 bases, leaving 17 bases of the junction unmatched. Germline loops: CDR1 MNHEY, CDR2 SMNVEV (reference sequence). The DNA for the CDR3 is TGTGCCAGCAACGAAGGACAGTCGACTAGCGGGAGGGCCAGAGATACGCAGTATTTT. It specifies CASNEGQSTSGRARDTQYF.

The CDR3 region has the DNA TGTGCCAGCAGCCGGGGACTAGCGGGGGGACTCTCCTACGAGCAGTACTTC. This codes for CASSRGLAGGLSYEQYF. V is TRBV5-4 and J is TRBJ2-7; 15 nucleotides match TRBD2. Trimming took 4 bases from V and 0 from J; bases not matched to a gene: 5. The length of the CDR3 is 17 residues. In germline, CDR1 is SGHNT, CDR2 YYREEE (reference sequence).

The chain joins TRBV7-9 to TRBJ1-2; no reliable D call. CDR3 length: 15 amino acids. CDR1 is SEHNR and CDR2 is FQNEAQ in the germline V gene (reference sequence). The V gene lost 5 bases and the J gene lost 8 bases, with 21 bases spanning the gap. CDR3 sequence: CASSIPGRTFSGYTF. Here the CDR3 DNA reads TGTGCCAGCAGCATACCGGGCCGCACCTTCAGCGGCTACACCTTC.

The chain links TRBV25-1 to TRBJ1-5; D unresolved. The CDR3 sequence is 15 residues long. V was pared by 4 bases and J by 7 bases, with 17 bases between. Looked up from germline, CDR1 is MGHDK and CDR2 is SYGVNS. CDR3 amino acids: CASSGSPDVGQPQHF. CDR3 DNA: TGTGCCAGCAGTGGTTCCCCGGACGTCGGGCAGCCCCAGCATTTT.

The chain links TRBV5-4 to TRBJ2-1; D unresolved. The CDR3 consists of 13 residues. Trimming pared 5 bases from V and 6 bases from J, leaving 12 bases between. Germline V gene lookup returns CDR1 SGHNT and CDR2 YYREEE (reference sequence). The CDR3 is CASSPTWGNEQFF. CDR3 sequence (DNA): TGTGCCAGCAGTCCGACCTGGGGCAATGAGCAGTTCTTC.

This clone is a singleton in its sample. The chain has TRBV6-5 and TRBJ2-3; 8 nucleotides match TRBD1. From germline, CDR1 is MNHEY and CDR2 SVGAGI. Trimming removed 7 bases from V and 6 bases from J; junction bases left unmatched: 12. The length of the CDR3 is 15 residues. In nucleotides, the CDR3 is TGTGCCAGCACGAACCAGGGGGCGCGTCACGATACGCAGTATTTT. Translated, it gives CASTNQGARHDTQYF.